This T cell receptor beta chain comes out of a study of persistence of HIV-infected CD4 T cells. Study background: Isolated cells were CMV- and HIV-1 Gag-responding CD4+ T cells. Blood samples, up to roughly 200 mL, came from multiple time points, except a couple of leukapheresis donors sampled once. Overall study findings and caveats: Compared with CD3/CD28-stimulated cells, CMV- and Gag-responding cells showed lower TCRbeta richness.

From germline, CDR1 is SGHNT and CDR2 YENEEA. The length of the CDR3 is 14 residues. The V and J ends lost 2 bases and 0 bases respectively, with 5 bases between them. The stimulus was an HIV-1 Gag 15-mer peptide pool, 0.85 to 1 ug/peptide/mL. Sorted nonresponding memory CD4+ T cells were CD40L-negative, CD69-negative, CD45RO-high. On this clone itself: The antigen is unknown.

This was the immunoSEQ version 4 assay in survey mode. TCRdb keeps only in-frame clones here, not all; method: immunoSEQ multiplex PCR. The profile covers approximately 65,000 clones, with roughly 75% appearing a single time and 1.5% to 2% taken by the ten largest. This specimen consisted of CD4+ T cells sorted from PBMCs after approximately 20-hour stimulation, obtained from a patient who received antiretroviral therapy. The receptor's source is an adult man with HIV who was CMV-seropositive. The V gene is TRBV11-3, the J gene TRBJ2-1, with D unresolved. The CDR3 nucleotides are TGTGCCAGCAGCTTATTAGGCTCCTACAATGAGCAGTTCTTC. Amino acid sequence: CASSLLGSYNEQFF.